What follows are 13 T cell receptor beta chains derived from one specimen sequenced in a study of cytomegalovirus exposure and HLA in healthy donors. Both 60 Vbeta primers and 13 Jbeta primers went into the PCR. Assay used: immunoSEQ multiplex PCR; TCRdb lists only in-frame clones, some missing. The table lists around 140,000 clones, approximately 80% of them singletons. Sample: PBMCs. These receptors were taken from a woman between 40 and 55 years old in good health and CMV-seronegative.

The CDR3 loop is CASRHRAGGDTGELFF. DNA for the CDR3: TGTGCCAGTAGGCACAGAGCGGGAGGGGACACCGGGGAGCTGTTTTTT. The chain employs TRBV19 and TRBJ2-2; TRBD2 agrees at 10 bases. With V trimmed by 6 bases and J by 3 bases, 7 bases remained unmatched. CDR1 and CDR2 from the germline V gene are LNHDA and SQIVND (reference sequence). The CDR3 extends over 16 amino acids.

The chain carries TRBV27 and TRBJ2-5, with 7 bases lining up with TRBD1. The CDR3 totals 18 residues. Germline CDR1 is MNHEY and CDR2 is SMNVEV (reference sequence). V trimming: 4 bases; J trimming: 4 bases; junction bases outside the gene matches: 18. CDR3 in amino acids: CASSYRFGETGLVETQYF. CDR3 nucleotides: TGTGCCAGCAGTTATAGGTTCGGCGAGACAGGGTTAGTAGAGACCCAGTACTTC.

The V call is TRBV28, the J call TRBJ1-1, with D possibly matching TRBD1 (5 bases). V was shortened by 8 bases and J by 7 bases, with 20 bases between the two germline ends. This CDR3 has 14 amino acids. From germline, CDR1 is MDHEN and CDR2 SYDVKM. The CDR3 region has the DNA TGTGCCAGCGCCCAGCTGGGGCGAGGTGGTGAAGCTTTCTTT. As protein: CASAQLGRGGEAFF.

The V and J genes are TRBV18 and TRBJ2-7; 12 bases align to TRBD1. With 6 bases clipped from V and 6 bases from J, the junction kept 9 bases outside the gene matches. In germline, CDR1 is KGHSH, CDR2 LQKENI. The CDR3 is made up of 15 amino acids. The CDR3, as DNA: TGTGCCAGCTCCCCAAACCGGGACAGGGGGCTCGAGCAGTACTTC. It is translated as CASSPNRDRGLEQYF.

This clone was counted only a few times. V usage is TRBV11-3 and J usage is TRBJ2-1; 10 positions match TRBD2. Germline CDR1 SGHNT, CDR2 YENEEA. This CDR3 region has 16 residues. Losses at the gene ends were 4 bases for V and 4 bases for J; bases not matched to a gene: 7. CDR3 nucleotides: TGTGCCAGCAGCTCCCATCTAGCGGGAGATTACAATGAGCAGTTCTTC. This gives the protein CASSSHLAGDYNEQFF.

The rearrangement joins TRBV27 to TRBJ2-1, with 13 bases fitting TRBD2. Losses at the gene ends were 7 bases for V and 5 bases for J; bases not matched to a gene: 5. This CDR3 is 15 amino acids long. Germline V gene lookup returns CDR1 MNHEY and CDR2 SMNVEV (reference sequence). The DNA for the CDR3 is TGTGCCAGCAAACTAGCGGGAGGGCCGGACAATGAGCAGTTCTTC. It is translated as CASKLAGGPDNEQFF.

This chain joins TRBV27 and TRBJ2-5; TRBD2 matches at 10 bases. Per germline, CDR1 MNHEY and CDR2 SMNVEV (reference sequence). Trimming removed 4 bases from V and 5 bases from J; junction bases left unmatched: 10. The CDR3 loop spans 16 amino acids. The CDR3 coding sequence is TGTGCCAGCAGTTCAAAGCGGGAGGGCCTGGGGGAGACCCAGTACTTC. It codes for CASSSKREGLGETQYF.

The table lists this clone with a few counts. This sequence joins TRBV5-6 and TRBJ2-7, with a weak D call TRBD2 (7 bases). V lost 4 bases and J lost 0, with 17 bases in between. CDR1 SGHDT and CDR2 YYEEEE come from the germline V gene. The CDR3 contains 16 residues. CDR3 amino acids: CASSGGWAGDSYEQYF. For the CDR3, the DNA is TGTGCCAGCAGCGGGGGCTGGGCGGGAGACTCCTACGAGCAGTACTTC.

The chain carries TRBV2 and TRBJ2-7, with D possibly TRBD2 on 7 matching bases. Germline-derived CDR1 and CDR2 are SNHLY and FYNNEI. This CDR3 has 16 residues. V lost 0 bases and J lost 3, with 15 bases in between. CDR3 coding DNA: TGTGCCAGCAGTGAAGCGCAGAAGGGGGGGGTCTACGAGCAGTACTTC. Residues: CASSEAQKGGVYEQYF.

The table lists this clone with a count of one. The chain has TRBV7-9 and TRBJ1-1; the D gene is possibly TRBD1 (6 bases). There are 15 residues in the CDR3. Trimming removed 1 base from V and 2 bases from J, with 11 bases in between. Germline V lookup: CDR1 SEHNR, CDR2 FQNEAQ (reference sequence). As DNA, the CDR3 is TGTGCCAGCAGCTTAGGGCGGACAGACAACACTGAAGCTTTCTTT. Encoded protein: CASSLGRTDNTEAFF.

The chain couples TRBV30 to TRBJ2-1, with TRBD2 matching over 10 bases. Trimming cost V 4 bases and J 8 bases; bases outside gene matches: 11. Germline CDR1 GTSNPN, CDR2 SVGIG (reference sequence). This CDR3 comprises 15 residues. The CDR3 sequence: CAWTTGLAGVDEQFF. The CDR3 nucleotides are TGTGCCTGGACTACCGGGCTAGCGGGAGTCGATGAGCAGTTCTTC. Using reference TRBV30 and TRBJ2-1 for the parts outside the CDR3, the full variable domain is SQTIHQWPATLVQPVGSPLSLECTVEGTSNPNLYWYRQAAGRGLQLLFYSVGIGQISSEVPQNLSASRPQDRQFILSSKKLLLSDSGFYLCAWTTGLAGVDEQFFGPGTRLTVL.

The chain uses TRBV2 and TRBJ2-5, with a tentative D call TRBD1 (5 bases). Trimming shortened V by 2 bases and J by 0 bases, and 10 bases separated the two germline ends. The germline V gene has CDR1 SNHLY and CDR2 FYNNEI. This CDR3 comprises 15 residues. In nucleotides, the CDR3 is TGTGCCAGCAGTGAAAGGGGCCAGCACCAAGAGACCCAGTACTTC. Amino acids: CASSERGQHQETQYF.

This chain links TRBV27 with TRBJ2-7; D not certain. The ends were cut back, 6 bases at V and 0 bases at J, with 18 bases in the middle. Germline CDR1 MNHEY, CDR2 SMNVEV (reference sequence). The CDR3 sequence is 16 residues long. DNA of the CDR3: TGTGCCAGCAGATCCCCCCTTCGACACAGCTCCTACGAGCAGTACTTC. It codes for CASRSPLRHSSYEQYF.